Here is one TCR beta chain with its context. The record originates from a study of T cell responses to AZD1222 COVID-19 vaccine. Sequencing was performed with immunoSEQ multiplex PCR; in TCRdb, only in-frame clones are kept and a portion is missing. The sample has 84,000 or so clones, roughly nine tenths seen once. In germline, CDR1 is GTSNPN, CDR2 SVGIG (reference sequence). V was pared by 3 bases and J by 4 bases, with 11 bases of the junction left unmatched. The CDR3 covers 15 residues. The genes are TRBV30 and TRBJ1-2; 7 nucleotides match TRBD1. The clonotype was recovered from an adult in good health. This material consisted of peripheral blood, taken on day 0 of AZD1222 vaccination. The CDR3 DNA sequence: TGTGCCTGGAGCGATCCCGACAGGGCGATCTATGGCTACACCTTC. Residues: CAWSDPDRAIYGYTF.